One TCR beta chain is described in this entry. Its antigen is still unknown. Only in-frame clones appear in the TCRdb table, and some are missing; sequencing was by immunoSEQ multiplex PCR. The repertoire holds 90,000 or so clones, 80% to 90% seen once, with around 8% in the top ten. V lost 3 bases to trimming and J lost 4 bases; unmatched junction nucleotides: 2. CDR1 SGHTA and CDR2 FQGTGA come from the germline V gene. The CDR3 spans 15 residues. This sample is drawn from a study of T cell responses to AZD1222 COVID-19 vaccine. Study-wide results and limits: Across spike, vaccine-associated CD4 TCRs were found, dominant at 160-218 and 743-854.

The material sequenced was peripheral blood, taken on day 0 of AZD1222 vaccination. The rearrangement uses TRBV7-3 and TRBJ2-1; 11 bases line up with TRBD2. The TCR was taken from an adult in good health. The CDR3 is CASSFRLAGYNEQFF. CDR3 sequence (DNA): TGTGCCAGCAGCTTCCGACTAGCGGGATACAATGAGCAGTTCTTC.